The 13 T cell receptor beta chains below all came from one sample that was sequenced in a study of cytomegalovirus exposure and HLA in healthy donors. 13 Jbeta primers and 60 Vbeta primers were used for the PCR. The repertoire was sequenced with immunoSEQ multiplex PCR; TCRdb's copy has only in-frame clones and lacks some. The sample has roughly 98,000 clones, 60% to 80% seen once. Sequencing input: PBMCs. The receptors stem from a female donor in good health and CMV-seronegative.

In this sample, this clone turned up a few times. The CDR3 loop reads CASSSVGNQPQHF. The CDR3 DNA reads as TGTGCCAGCAGCTCGGTGGGCAATCAGCCCCAGCATTTT. The gene calls are TRBV6-6 and TRBJ1-5; no reliable D call. The CDR3 consists of 13 residues. Trimming removed 6 bases at V and 2 bases at J, with 8 bases between. The V gene's germline CDR1 is MNHNY and CDR2 SVGAGI (reference sequence).

The chain employs TRBV19 and TRBJ1-5; 11 bases match TRBD1. V shed 7 bases, J shed 5 bases, and the junction held 13 bases outside the gene matches. The CDR3 covers 17 residues. The germline gives CDR1 LNHDA, CDR2 SQIVND (reference sequence). The CDR3 protein is CASNSMDRGLSHQPQHF. The CDR3 coding sequence is TGTGCCAGTAATTCCATGGACAGGGGGCTCTCGCATCAGCCCCAGCATTTT.

CDR3 sequence reads: CASSQDNSGTAFYEQYF. The CDR3 DNA reads as TGTGCCAGCAGCCAAGATAATTCAGGGACAGCCTTCTACGAGCAGTACTTC. The chain is built from TRBV4-2 and TRBJ2-7; 7 positions match TRBD1. The CDR3 has 17 amino acids. Germline lookup yields CDR1 LGHNA and CDR2 YNFKEQ. Trimming cost V 0 bases and J 3 bases; bases outside gene matches: 11.

This clone was seen once. V usage is TRBV7-9 and J usage is TRBJ2-1; 7 bases align to TRBD2. Losses at the gene ends were 1 base for V and 2 bases for J; bases not matched to a gene: 2. The CDR3 extends over 15 amino acids. CDR1 is SEHNR, CDR2 FQNEAQ, per germline (reference sequence). For the CDR3, the DNA is TGTGCCAGCAGCTTAGACGCGGGGGCCTACAATGAGCAGTTCTTC. Its protein product is CASSLDAGAYNEQFF.

The CDR3 region is CASSIDSSRETQYF. CDR3 coding DNA: TGTGCCAGTAGTATAGATTCCAGCAGGGAGACCCAGTACTTC. The chain carries TRBV19 and TRBJ2-5; D remains unclear. Germline V lookup: CDR1 LNHDA, CDR2 SQIVND (reference sequence). V lost 0 bases and J 5 bases, leaving 10 bases between the germline ends. The CDR3 extends over 14 amino acids.

V is TRBV28 and J is TRBJ2-7; D might be TRBD2 (5 bases). The CDR3 is 15 amino acids. The V gene's germline CDR1 is MDHEN and CDR2 SYDVKM. Trimming cost V 2 bases and J 0 bases, with 11 bases left between them. The CDR3 coding sequence is TGTGCCAGCAGTTTACGAGGGTCCCGCTCCTACGAGCAGTACTTC. It translates to CASSLRGSRSYEQYF.

V usage is TRBV28 and J usage is TRBJ1-2; possibly TRBD1 for D (5 bases). Trimming shortened V by 8 bases and J by 4 bases, and 14 bases separated the two germline ends. The CDR3 is 13 amino acids. From germline, CDR1 is MDHEN and CDR2 SYDVKM. In DNA form, the CDR3 reads TGTGCCAGCGCCCCTCCGGGGGTCTATGGCTACACCTTC. This translates into CASAPPGVYGYTF.

This chain connects TRBV11-2 to TRBJ2-7; D unresolved. The germline gives CDR1 SGHAT, CDR2 FQNNGV. This CDR3 region has 12 residues. The V and J ends lost 0 bases and 3 bases respectively, with 3 bases between them. CDR3 protein: CASSLDSYEQYF. For the CDR3, the DNA is TGTGCCAGCAGCTTAGACAGCTACGAGCAGTACTTC.

The rearrangement uses TRBV27 and TRBJ2-3, with D possibly being TRBD2 (6 bases). Deletions cut 1 base from V and 3 bases from J, with 14 bases between. The germline V gene has CDR1 MNHEY and CDR2 SMNVEV (reference sequence). The CDR3 consists of 16 residues. CDR3 coding DNA: TGTGCCAGCAGTTTATTAGTGCGGGAAGGTACAGATACGCAGTATTTT. Translating it yields CASSLLVREGTDTQYF.

This sequence joins TRBV9 and TRBJ2-2; a weak D match, TRBD1 (6 bases). Trimming stripped 3 bases from V and 7 bases from J, with 19 bases between. Germline CDR1 and CDR2: SGDLS and YYNGEE. The CDR3 runs to 16 residues. This chain's CDR3 is CASSATSRGVVGELFF. The CDR3 DNA reads TGTGCCAGCAGCGCAACCAGCAGGGGAGTGGTCGGGGAGCTGTTTTTT.

This CDR3 is CASSIGRQGFEQYF. In DNA form, the CDR3 reads TGTGCCAGTAGTATTGGGAGACAGGGGTTCGAGCAGTACTTC. The chain carries TRBV19 and TRBJ2-7, with 8 bases identical to TRBD1. The CDR3 is made up of 14 amino acids. Unmatched junction bases numbered 7, after V lost 3 bases and J lost 6 bases. CDR1 is LNHDA and CDR2 is SQIVND in the germline V gene (reference sequence).

The sample holds a few counts of this clone. The gene calls are TRBV7-8 and TRBJ1-1; D possibly corresponds to TRBD1 (6 bases). Per the germline V gene, CDR1 is SGHVS and CDR2 is FQNEAQ. Trimming cost V 5 bases and J 0 bases, with 13 bases left between them. The length of the CDR3 is 15 residues. The CDR3 DNA reads TGTGCCAGCAGCCAAAACCACAGGGTGAACACTGAAGCTTTCTTT. Protein: CASSQNHRVNTEAFF.

This clone was detected only a few times. The chain couples TRBV14 to TRBJ2-3, with D perhaps TRBD2 (5 bases). From germline, CDR1 is SGHDN and CDR2 FVKESK. This CDR3 is built from 14 residues. Trimming removed 1 base at V and 9 bases at J, with 14 bases between. CDR3 loop: CASSQVGARGTQYF. The CDR3 region has the DNA TGTGCCAGCAGCCAAGTCGGAGCCCGAGGGACGCAGTATTTT.